One sample yielded the 14 T cell receptor beta chains listed below, sequenced in a study of T cells in localized non-small cell lung cancer. Produced via immunoSEQ multiplex PCR; TCRdb's table is partial and in-frame only. The profile shows roughly 70,000 clones, 85% to 90% of them singletons. The sequencing here drew on peripheral blood, taken before any cancer treatment. Receptor source: a male donor aged 60 or over with stage III squamous cell lung carcinoma.

This clone was detected only once. The chain carries TRBV29-1 and TRBJ1-6, with 7 bases lining up with TRBD1. With V trimmed by 5 bases and J by 7 bases, 8 bases remained unmatched. The CDR3 consists of 14 residues. The germline CDR1 and CDR2 sequences are SQVTM and ANQGSEA. CDR3 coding DNA: TGCAGCGTTCAGGAGACAGGGAGGAATTCACCCCTCCACTTT. This codes for CSVQETGRNSPLHF.

The chain's CDR3 is CASTRSTDTQYF. In DNA form, the CDR3 reads TGTGCCAGCACCAGGAGCACAGATACGCAGTATTTT. This chain uses TRBV6-1 with TRBJ2-3; D not certain. Trimming took 7 bases from V and 0 from J, leaving 5 bases between them. The CDR3 consists of 12 residues. Per the germline V gene, CDR1 is MNHNS and CDR2 is SASEGT.

J is TRBJ2-1 and V is TRBV11-1, with 11 bases aligning to TRBD2. Germline V CDR1 and CDR2: SGHAT, FQDESV (reference sequence). The CDR3 sequence is 16 residues long. The junction had 5 bases not matched to a gene; V was cut back by 4 bases and J by 3 bases. In DNA form, the CDR3 reads TGTGCCAGCAGCTATTCCGGGACTAGCGGCTACAATGAGCAGTTCTTC. This gives the protein CASSYSGTSGYNEQFF.

The V and J genes are TRBV4-1 and TRBJ1-2, with a possible D match to TRBD1 (5 bases). V gave up 0 bases and J gave up 1 base, with 9 bases separating them. Germline V gene sequence: CDR1 MGHRA, CDR2 YSYEKL. This CDR3 contains 15 residues. The CDR3 coding sequence is TGCGCCAGCAGCCAAGATCAAGGGGTTAACTATGGCTACACCTTC. It translates to CASSQDQGVNYGYTF.

V is TRBV6-6 and J is TRBJ2-7, with 11 bases aligning to TRBD2. This CDR3 is 15 amino acids long. Trimming cost V 6 bases and J 2 bases; bases outside gene matches: 6. The germline gives CDR1 MNHNY, CDR2 SVGAGI (reference sequence). The chain's CDR3 is CASRSLAGGTYEQYF. The DNA for the CDR3 is TGTGCCAGCAGATCTCTAGCGGGGGGAACCTACGAGCAGTACTTC.

V and J are TRBV2 and TRBJ2-4; 8 bases fit TRBD1. Per the germline V gene, CDR1 is SNHLY and CDR2 is FYNNEI. The CDR3 consists of 15 residues. Trimming took 8 bases from V and 0 from J; bases not matched to a gene: 6. CDR3 region: CASGTGLVAKNIQYF. The CDR3 nucleotides read TGTGCCAGCGGGACAGGTTTAGTAGCCAAAAACATTCAGTACTTC.

The genes are TRBV28 and TRBJ2-2, with D unclear. V lost 3 bases to trimming and J lost 1 base, with 0 bases between them. Germline V CDR1 and CDR2: MDHEN, SYDVKM. The CDR3 loop spans 12 amino acids. Here the CDR3 DNA reads TGTGCCAGCAGTTTGAACACCGGGGAGCTGTTTTTT. Residues: CASSLNTGELFF. The full variable domain, in which reference TRBV28 and TRBJ2-2 provide the parts outside the CDR3, is DVKVTQSSRYLVKRTGEKVFLECVQDMDHENMFWYRQDPGLGLRLIYFSYDVKMKEKGDIPEGYSVSREKKERFSLILESASTNQTSMYLCASSLNTGELFFGEGSRLTVL.

The rearrangement joins TRBV4-1 to TRBJ1-1; 8 nucleotides line up with TRBD1. The CDR3 runs to 15 residues. V trimming: 11 bases; J trimming: 5 bases; junction bases outside the gene matches: 16. Germline V gene data show CDR1 as MGHRA and CDR2 as YSYEKL. CDR3 in amino acids: CAPAGTGGRYTEAFF. CDR3 sequence (DNA): TGCGCCCCAGCAGGCACAGGGGGGCGATATACTGAAGCTTTCTTT.

The chain combines TRBV30 with TRBJ1-2; the D gene is possibly TRBD1 (6 bases). Germline values: CDR1 GTSNPN, CDR2 SVGIG (reference sequence). The CDR3 length is 12 residues. V lost 2 bases and J lost 5, with 9 bases in between. The CDR3 DNA follows: TGTGCCTGGAGTACAGGGACATATGGCTACACCTTC. Translation gives CAWSTGTYGYTF.

The chain recombines TRBV27 with TRBJ1-2, with 7 bases aligning to TRBD1. Germline V gives CDR1 MNHEY, CDR2 SMNVEV (reference sequence). V was pared by 6 bases and J by 2 bases, with 9 bases of the junction left unmatched. The CDR3 length is 15 residues. CDR3 bases: TGTGCCAGCAGCGATACTTCACAGGGGAACTATGGCTACACCTTC. Its protein is CASSDTSQGNYGYTF.

Comments on this clone: Other DNA sequences of this sample code for an identical CDR3. The chain links TRBV7-2 to TRBJ2-5; D possibly corresponds to TRBD2 (5 bases). The V gene lost 3 bases and the J gene lost 5 bases, with 10 bases spanning the gap. This CDR3 comprises 13 residues. CDR1 is SGHTA, CDR2 FQGNSA, per germline. DNA of the CDR3: TGTGCCAGCAGCTTTACGGGCGGGGAGACCCAGTACTTC. Amino acid sequence: CASSFTGGETQYF.

V and J are TRBV5-4 and TRBJ1-2; weak D call: TRBD1 (5 bases). This CDR3 is built from 17 residues. The V gene's germline CDR1 is SGHNT and CDR2 YYREEE (reference sequence). V lost 3 bases and J 3 bases, leaving 21 bases between the germline ends. This CDR3 reads CASSSGLILPGDYGYTF. In nucleotides, the CDR3 is TGTGCCAGCAGCTCGGGACTGATCCTGCCGGGGGACTATGGCTACACCTTC.

In DNA, the CDR3 is TGTGCCAGCAGTATATCCGGGACACCCCCGAACTATGGCTACACCTTC. This gives the protein CASSISGTPPNYGYTF. The chain is built from TRBV28 and TRBJ1-2; D might be TRBD1 (6 bases). Germline values: CDR1 MDHEN, CDR2 SYDVKM. Trimming stripped 5 bases from V and 2 bases from J, with 18 bases between. The CDR3 totals 16 residues.

The genes are TRBV5-6 and TRBJ2-7; 11 bases are a match to TRBD2. The CDR3 totals 14 residues. With 5 bases clipped from V and 5 bases from J, the junction kept 6 bases outside the gene matches. The germline V gene encodes CDR1 SGHDT and CDR2 YYEEEE. CDR3 DNA: TGTGCCAGCAGGTCGGGACTAGCGGCCCACGAGCAGTACTTC. It translates to CASRSGLAAHEQYF.